This T cell receptor beta chain was sequenced for a study of OX40 agonist ivuxolimab in advanced cancers. Study-level background: As their treatment, patients were administered ivuxolimab, an agonistic anti-OX40 (CD134) antibody. Earlier treatment with anti-PD-1, anti-PD-L1 or anti-CTLA-4 was permitted, and over 35% had received some. In this trial design, patients received ivuxolimab intravenously at 0.01 to 10 mg/kg every 2 weeks.

With regard to this clone: Its antigen remains unidentified.

Using immunoSEQ multiplex PCR, the repertoire was profiled, and TCRdb retains in-frame clones only, with some absent. The table shows 74,000 or so clones, with approximately 89% occurring only once. Study-level points and caveats: CD8+ T cells showed, on average, more clonal expansion than CD4+ cells.

CDR3 length: 13 residues. The chain is built from TRBV1 and TRBJ1-4. TRBV1 is listed as a pseudogene. This TCR derives from an adult with an advanced solid tumor such as melanoma, head and neck, liver or kidney cancer. The specimen comprised CD4+ or CD8+ T cells sorted from blood, sampled in a trial of the OX40 agonist ivuxolimab. CDR3: CTSSHRTGEKLFF. The CDR3 region has the DNA TGCACCAGCAGCCACCGAACTGGGGAAAAACTGTTTTTT.